Given below is one TCR beta chain in context. Its matching antigen is unknown. Peripheral blood came from all dose cohorts at three timepoints. These data are taken from a study of OX40 agonist ivuxolimab in advanced cancers. Study-level findings and limits: In a subset of nonresponders, normalized T-cell clonal expansion was also low.

Libraries were prepared by immunoSEQ multiplex PCR; TCRdb keeps only in-frame clonotypes and omits some of them. This sample has more than 75,000 clones, with approximately 91% found just once. The trim removed 6 bases at V and 4 bases at J, leaving 5 bases unmatched. The CDR3 loop spans 14 amino acids. The V gene's germline CDR1 is MNHNY and CDR2 SVGAGI (reference sequence). The rearrangement uses TRBV6-6 and TRBJ2-5; TRBD2 matches 10 bases. This specimen was CD4+ or CD8+ T cells sorted from blood, taken in a trial of the OX40 agonist ivuxolimab. The source is an adult with an advanced solid tumor such as melanoma, head and neck, liver or kidney cancer. DNA of the CDR3: TGTGCCAGCAGAGTAGCGGGAGGAGGAGAGACCCAGTACTTC. Residues: CASRVAGGGETQYF.